The TCR beta chain under discussion was sequenced for a study of T cells in women clearing cervical HPV infection. The wider study: Case blood drawn at lesion detection; control blood after infection cleared. Whole-study results and caveats: Richness differences could reflect unmeasured T-cell content per sample.

Using immunoSEQ multiplex PCR, the repertoire was profiled, and TCRdb retains in-frame clones only, with some absent. The record lists roughly 47,000 clones, of which the ten most abundant hold under 40%. Remarks on this clone: What it binds is not known. The read ends 3 residues early relative to the CDR3; the germline J gene fills the gap.

CDR3 length: 14 amino acids. With 6 bases removed from V and 2 bases from J, the gap between germline ends came to 8 bases. Germline lookup yields CDR1 KGHSH and CDR2 LQKENI. Sample: blood buffy coat. This TCR was recovered from a woman between 18 and 69 years old with a cervical HPV16 infection that either progressed to CIN3+ or cleared (not recorded which). This rearrangement joins TRBV18 to TRBJ2-6, with D hard to call. The CDR3: CASSDLAGANVLTF. The sequenced CDR3 bases are TGTGCCAGCTCCGATTTAGCTGGGGCCAACGTC. Drawing the rest from reference TRBV18 and TRBJ2-6, the complete variable domain is NAGVMQNPRHLVRRRGQEARLRCSPMKGHSHVYWYRQLPEEGLKFMVYLQKENIIDESGMPKERFSAEFPKEGPSILRIQQVVRGDSAAYFCASSDLAGANVLTFGAGSRLTVL.